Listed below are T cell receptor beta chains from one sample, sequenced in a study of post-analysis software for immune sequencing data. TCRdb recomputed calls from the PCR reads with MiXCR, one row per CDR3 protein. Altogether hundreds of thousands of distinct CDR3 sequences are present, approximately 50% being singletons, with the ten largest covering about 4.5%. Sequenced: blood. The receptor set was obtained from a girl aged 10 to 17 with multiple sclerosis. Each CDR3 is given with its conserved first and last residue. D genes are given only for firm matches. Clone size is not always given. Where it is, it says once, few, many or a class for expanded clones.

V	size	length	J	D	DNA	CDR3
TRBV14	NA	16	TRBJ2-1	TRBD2	TGTGCCAGCAGCCAGCCCTATAGCGGGAGGGCCTCTGAGCAGTTCTTC	CASSQPYSGRASEQFF
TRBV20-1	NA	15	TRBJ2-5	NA	TGCAGTGCCGTAGATAAGGGACTCAAGAAAGAGACCCAGTACTTC	CSAVDKGLKKETQYF
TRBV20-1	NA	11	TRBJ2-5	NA	TGCAGTGCTCTCAACGGGGAGACCCAGTACTTC	CSALNGETQYF
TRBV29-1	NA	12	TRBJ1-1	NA	TGCAGCGTTTCGACAGCGAACACTGAAGCTTTCTTT	CSVSTANTEAFF
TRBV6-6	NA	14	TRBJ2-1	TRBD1	TGTGCCATTCGACAGGGGGCTACCTACAATGAGCAGTTCTTC	CAIRQGATYNEQFF
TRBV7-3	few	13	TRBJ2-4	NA	TGTGCCAGCAGCCTAACCCGACTAGACATTCAGTACTTC	CASSLTRLDIQYF
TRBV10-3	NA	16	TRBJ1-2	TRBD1	TGTGCCATCTTCCTTTCCGGGACAGGGGGTAACTATGGCTACACCTTC	CAIFLSGTGGNYGYTF
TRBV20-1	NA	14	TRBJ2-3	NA	TGCAGTGCTAGAGATTTCCGACTGAAAGATACGCAGTATTTT	CSARDFRLKDTQYF
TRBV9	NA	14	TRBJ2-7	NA	TGTGCCAGCAGCGTAGGGAGGGAAGTCCACGAGCAGTACTTC	CASSVGREVHEQYF
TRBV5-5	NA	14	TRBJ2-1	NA	TGTGCCAGCAGCTTTTTCGGCTTGGAAAATGAGCAGTTCTTC	CASSFFGLENEQFF
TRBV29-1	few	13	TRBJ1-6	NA	TGCAGCGTTTCGGCCACGGTTAATTCACCCCTCCACTTT	CSVSATVNSPLHF
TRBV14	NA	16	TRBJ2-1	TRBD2	TGTGCCAGCAGCCACCGGACTAGAACTTACTACAATGAGCAGTTCTTC	CASSHRTRTYYNEQFF
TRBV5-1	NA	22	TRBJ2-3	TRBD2	TGCGCCAGCAGCGAAACACCGACGGATACTAGCGGGAGGGATCTTAGCACAGATACGCAGTATTTT	CASSETPTDTSGRDLSTDTQYF
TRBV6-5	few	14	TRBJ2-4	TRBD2	TGTGCCAGCAGTTACCTAGCGGGAGATTACATTCAGTACTTC	CASSYLAGDYIQYF
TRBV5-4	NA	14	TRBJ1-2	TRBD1	TGTGCCAGCAGCGCCGCGCGGACAGGCCCCGGCTACACCTTC	CASSAARTGPGYTF
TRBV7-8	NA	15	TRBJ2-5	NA	TGTGCCAGCAGCTTAGCGCTAGCCAGACAAGAGACCCAGTACTTC	CASSLALARQETQYF
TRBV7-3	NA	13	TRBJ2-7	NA	TGTGCCAGCAGCTTGGGCCCCAAAGGGGAGCAGTACTTC	CASSLGPKGEQYF
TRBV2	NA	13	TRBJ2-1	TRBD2	TGTGCCAGCATTCCAGCGGGGGTTTATGAGCAGTTCTTC	CASIPAGVYEQFF
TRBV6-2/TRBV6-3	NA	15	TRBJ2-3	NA	TGTGCCAGCAGTTGGTGGTCGGGTGGCACAGATACGCAGTATTTT	CASSWWSGGTDTQYF
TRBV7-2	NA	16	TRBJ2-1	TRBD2	TGTGCCAGCAGCTTAGGGGGGACTAGCGGGGGGGCTGAGCAGTTCTTC	CASSLGGTSGGAEQFF
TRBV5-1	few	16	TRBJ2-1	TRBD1	TGCGCCAGCAGCTTGGCCGCCAGGGGGACCTACAATGAGCAGTTCTTC	CASSLAARGTYNEQFF
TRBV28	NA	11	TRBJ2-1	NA	TGTGCCACCCTCAGGTTGGAGACCCAGTTCTTC	CATLRLETQFF
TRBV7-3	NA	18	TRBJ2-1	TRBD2	TGTGCCAGCAGCCTAAGGCCCGTAGCGGGAGAATCCTACAATGAGCAGTTCTTC	CASSLRPVAGESYNEQFF
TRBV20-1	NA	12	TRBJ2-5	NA	TGCAGGGCTAGAGATCTAGAGGAGGCAAAGTACTTC	CRARDLEEAKYF
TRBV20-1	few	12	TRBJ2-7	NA	TGCAGTGCTATCAGGGACGGCTACGAGCAGTACTTC	CSAIRDGYEQYF
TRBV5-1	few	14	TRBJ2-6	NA	TGCGCCAGCGGAGGGGGGCAAGGGGCCAACGTCCTGACTTTC	CASGGGQGANVLTF